This TCR beta chain originates from a study of T cell responses to AZD1222 COVID-19 vaccine. As for the study in general: Second doses were pooled across both intervals (about 4 or about 12 weeks). Study-level findings and limits: Repertoire samples came only from after the peak T cell response. The number of AZD1222 recipients seropositive at baseline was only 6 or 7. It should be noted that donors were predominantly white British and more often female, and clonal diversity was possibly underestimated.

On this clone itself: Antigen unknown.

Germline V gene data show CDR1 as LNHNV and CDR2 as YYDKDF (reference sequence). The CDR3 extends over 14 amino acids. V lost 3 bases and J lost 1, with 9 bases in between. The table came from immunoSEQ multiplex PCR; TCRdb's copy has only in-frame clones and leaves some out. The sample includes 130,000 to 150,000 clones, approximately 89% of them seen just once. Sequenced material: peripheral blood, taken on day 0 of AZD1222 vaccination. This TCR was recovered from an adult in good health. The rearrangement uses TRBV15 and TRBJ1-1; D call uncertain. The CDR3 is CATSRGTGNTEAFF. CDR3 DNA sequence: TGTGCCACCAGCAGGGGCACGGGGAACACTGAAGCTTTCTTT.